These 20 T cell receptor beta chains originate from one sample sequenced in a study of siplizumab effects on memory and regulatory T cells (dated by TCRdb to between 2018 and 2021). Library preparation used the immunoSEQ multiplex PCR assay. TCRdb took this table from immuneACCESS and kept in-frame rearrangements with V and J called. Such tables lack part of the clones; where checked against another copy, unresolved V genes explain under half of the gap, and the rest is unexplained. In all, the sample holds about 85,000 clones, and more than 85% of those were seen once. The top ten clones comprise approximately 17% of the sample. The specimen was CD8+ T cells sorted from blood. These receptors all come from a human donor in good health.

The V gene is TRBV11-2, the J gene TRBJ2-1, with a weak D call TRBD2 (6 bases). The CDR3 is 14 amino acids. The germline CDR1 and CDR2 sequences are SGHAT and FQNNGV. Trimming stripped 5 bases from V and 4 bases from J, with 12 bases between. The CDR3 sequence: CASSTRDFYNEQFF. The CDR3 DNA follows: TGTGCCAGCAGCACGAGGGACTTTTACAATGAGCAGTTCTTC.

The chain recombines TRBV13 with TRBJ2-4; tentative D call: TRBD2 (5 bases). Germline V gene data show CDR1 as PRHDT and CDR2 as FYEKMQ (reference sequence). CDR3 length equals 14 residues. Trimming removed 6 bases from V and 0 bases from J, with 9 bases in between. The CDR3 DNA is TGTGCCAGCAGTCCGGGGTTAGCCAAAAACATTCAGTACTTC. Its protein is CASSPGLAKNIQYF.

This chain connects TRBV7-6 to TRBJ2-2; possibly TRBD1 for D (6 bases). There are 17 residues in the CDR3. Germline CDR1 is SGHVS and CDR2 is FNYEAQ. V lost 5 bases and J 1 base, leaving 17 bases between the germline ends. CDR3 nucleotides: TGTGCCAGCAGCCCGAATCCGGGACAAGGGAACACCGGGGAGCTGTTTTTT. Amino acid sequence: CASSPNPGQGNTGELFF.

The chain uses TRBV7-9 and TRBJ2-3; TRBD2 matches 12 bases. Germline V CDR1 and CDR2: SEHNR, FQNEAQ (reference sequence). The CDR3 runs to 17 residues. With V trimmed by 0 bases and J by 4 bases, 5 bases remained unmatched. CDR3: CASSLAGRLAGADTQYF. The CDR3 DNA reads TGTGCCAGCAGCTTAGCCGGCCGACTAGCGGGAGCAGATACGCAGTATTTT.

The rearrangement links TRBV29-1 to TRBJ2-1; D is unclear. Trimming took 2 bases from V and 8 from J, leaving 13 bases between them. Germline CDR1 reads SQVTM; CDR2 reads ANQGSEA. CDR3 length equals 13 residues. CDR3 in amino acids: CSVELGNPHEQFF. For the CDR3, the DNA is TGCAGCGTTGAATTAGGGAATCCACATGAGCAGTTCTTC.

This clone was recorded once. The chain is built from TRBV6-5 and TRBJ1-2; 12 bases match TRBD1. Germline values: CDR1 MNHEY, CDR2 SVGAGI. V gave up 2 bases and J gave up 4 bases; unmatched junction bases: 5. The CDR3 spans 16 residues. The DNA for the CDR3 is TGTGCCAGCAGTTACCAGGGACAGGGGGCCTCCTATGGCTACACCTTC. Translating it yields CASSYQGQGASYGYTF.

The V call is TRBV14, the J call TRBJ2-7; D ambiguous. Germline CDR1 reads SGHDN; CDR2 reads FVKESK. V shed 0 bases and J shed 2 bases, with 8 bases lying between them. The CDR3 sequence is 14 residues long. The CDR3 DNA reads TGTGCCAGCAGCCAAGAACAGAGTCCCTACGAGCAGTACTTC. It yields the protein CASSQEQSPYEQYF.

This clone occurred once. For the CDR3, the DNA is TGTGCCAGCAGCTTAACAGGCGGACAGGGCACCGGGGAGCTGTTTTTT. Its protein product is CASSLTGGQGTGELFF. The chain carries TRBV7-3 and TRBJ2-2; 8 bases match TRBD1. The germline V gene has CDR1 SGHTA and CDR2 FQGTGA. Trimming removed 0 bases from V and 4 bases from J; junction bases left unmatched: 4. The CDR3 has 16 residues.

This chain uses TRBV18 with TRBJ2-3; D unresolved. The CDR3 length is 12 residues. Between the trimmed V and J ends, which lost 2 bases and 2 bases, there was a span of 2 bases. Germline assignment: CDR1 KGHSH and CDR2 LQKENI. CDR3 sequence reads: CASSPDTDTQYF. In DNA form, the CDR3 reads TGTGCCAGCTCACCAGACACAGATACGCAGTATTTT. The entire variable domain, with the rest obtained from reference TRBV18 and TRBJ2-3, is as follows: NAGVMQNPRHLVRRRGQEARLRCSPMKGHSHVYWYRQLPEEGLKFMVYLQKENIIDESGMPKERFSAEFPKEGPSILRIQQVVRGDSAAYFCASSPDTDTQYFGPGTRLTVL.

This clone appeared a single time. CDR3 loop: CASGPPSGSSYEQYF. The CDR3 bases are TGTGCTAGTGGCCCGCCTAGCGGGAGTTCATACGAGCAGTACTTC. The rearrangement uses TRBV12-5 and TRBJ2-7, with TRBD2 identical over 10 bases. The V segment lost 6 bases and the J segment 4 bases; nucleotides outside the gene matches: 9. Germline V gene sequence: CDR1 LGHNT, CDR2 FRNRAP. The CDR3 covers 15 residues. Looking up the rest from reference TRBV12-5 and TRBJ2-7 gives the full variable domain: DARVTQTPRHKVTEMGQEVTMRCQPILGHNTVFWYRQTMMQGLELLAYFRNRAPLDDSGMPKDRFSAEMPDATLATLKIQPSEPRDSAVYFCASGPPSGSSYEQYFGPGTRLTVT.

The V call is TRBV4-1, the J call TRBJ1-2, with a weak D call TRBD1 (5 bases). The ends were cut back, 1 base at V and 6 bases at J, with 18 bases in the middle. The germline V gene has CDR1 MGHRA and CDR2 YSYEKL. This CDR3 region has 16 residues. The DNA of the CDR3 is TGCGCCAGCAGCCAAGCTAATTTGCAGGGAGGTAATGGCTACACCTTC. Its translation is CASSQANLQGGNGYTF.

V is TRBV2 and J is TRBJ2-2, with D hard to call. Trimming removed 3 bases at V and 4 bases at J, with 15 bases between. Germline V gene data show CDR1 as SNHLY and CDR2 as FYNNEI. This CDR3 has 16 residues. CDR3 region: CASSDPGQVSTGELFF. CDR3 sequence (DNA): TGTGCCAGCAGTGACCCAGGCCAAGTGTCCACCGGGGAGCTGTTTTTT.

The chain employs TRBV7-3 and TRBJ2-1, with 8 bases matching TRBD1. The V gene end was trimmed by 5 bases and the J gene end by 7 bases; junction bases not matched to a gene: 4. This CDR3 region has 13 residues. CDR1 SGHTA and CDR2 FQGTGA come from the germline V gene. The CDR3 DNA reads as TGTGCCAGCAGCCACGACAGGGGTAATGAGCAGTTCTTC. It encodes CASSHDRGNEQFF.

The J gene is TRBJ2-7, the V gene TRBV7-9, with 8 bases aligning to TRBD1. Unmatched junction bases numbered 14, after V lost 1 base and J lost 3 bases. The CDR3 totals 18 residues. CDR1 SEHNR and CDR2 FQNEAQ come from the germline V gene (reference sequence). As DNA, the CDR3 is TGTGCCAGCAGCTTAGAGGCGTCAGGACAGGGACTCTTCTACGAGCAGTACTTC. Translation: CASSLEASGQGLFYEQYF.

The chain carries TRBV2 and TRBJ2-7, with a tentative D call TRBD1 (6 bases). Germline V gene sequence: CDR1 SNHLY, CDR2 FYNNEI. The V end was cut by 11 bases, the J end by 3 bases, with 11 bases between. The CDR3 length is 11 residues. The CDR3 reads CAGGQRYEQYF. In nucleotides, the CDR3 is TGTGCCGGTGGACAGCGCTACGAGCAGTACTTC.

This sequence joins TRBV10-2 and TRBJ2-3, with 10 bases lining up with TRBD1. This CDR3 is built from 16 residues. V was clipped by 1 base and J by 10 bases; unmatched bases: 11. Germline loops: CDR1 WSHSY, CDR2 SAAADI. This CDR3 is CASSEFVSGQGSAQYF. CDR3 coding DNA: TGCGCCAGCAGTGAGTTTGTGTCGGGACAGGGGAGTGCGCAGTATTTT.

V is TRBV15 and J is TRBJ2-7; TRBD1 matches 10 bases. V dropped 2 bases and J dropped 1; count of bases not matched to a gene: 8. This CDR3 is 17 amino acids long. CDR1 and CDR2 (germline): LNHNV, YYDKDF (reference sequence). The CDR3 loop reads CATSRLMGQGYSYEQYF. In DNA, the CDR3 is TGTGCCACCAGCAGACTAATGGGACAGGGGTATTCCTACGAGCAGTACTTC. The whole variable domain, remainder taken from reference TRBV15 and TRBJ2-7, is DAMVIQNPRYQVTQFGKPVTLSCSQTLNHNVMYWYQQKSSQAPKLLFHYYDKDFNNEADTPDNFQSRRPNTSFCFLDIRSPGLGDTAMYLCATSRLMGQGYSYEQYFGPGTRLTVT.

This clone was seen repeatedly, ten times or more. The CDR3 coding sequence is TGTGCCAGCAGTCAAAGCGCGGAGACCCAGTACTTC. Translated: CASSQSAETQYF. The chain is built from TRBV7-2 and TRBJ2-5; D is ambiguous. V was trimmed by 6 bases and J by 5 bases, leaving 10 bases between them. CDR1 SGHTA and CDR2 FQGNSA come from the germline V gene. This CDR3 has 12 amino acids.

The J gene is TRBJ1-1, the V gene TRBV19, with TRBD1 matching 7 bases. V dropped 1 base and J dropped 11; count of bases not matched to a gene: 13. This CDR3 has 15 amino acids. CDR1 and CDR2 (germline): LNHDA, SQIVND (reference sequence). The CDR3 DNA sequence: TGTGCCAGTAGTATAGGGCCGGGTGACAGGGACGGCGCTTTCTTT. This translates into CASSIGPGDRDGAFF.

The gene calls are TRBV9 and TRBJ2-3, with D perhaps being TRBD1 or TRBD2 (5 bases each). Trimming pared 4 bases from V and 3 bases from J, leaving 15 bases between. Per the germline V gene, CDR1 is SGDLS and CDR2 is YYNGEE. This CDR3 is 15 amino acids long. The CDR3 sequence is CASSPNPGTTDTQYF. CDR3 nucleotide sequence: TGTGCCAGCAGCCCCAACCCGGGGACGACAGATACGCAGTATTTT.